This T cell receptor beta chain was captured by sequencing in a study of blood T cell repertoires in COVID-19. About the study: In each case, the material was cDNA or gDNA derived from T cells, B-cell-depleted T cells, or PBMCs.

Enrolled through a virtual design, the participants were between about 18 and 89 years of age and came from approximately 25 US areas. Cohort allocation depended upon clinical history that participants reported. Resolution of symptoms, clearance, or two negative PCRs was present in recovered Cohort 3 donors. The table came from immunoSEQ multiplex PCR; TCRdb's copy has only in-frame clones and leaves some out. The data show 250,000 to 300,000 clones, 88% seen once. The CDR3 contains 14 residues. CDR1 is GTSNPN and CDR2 is SVGIG in the germline V gene (reference sequence). The ends lost 2 bases at V and 4 bases at J; junction bases unmatched: 3. This clone was counted a few times.

Sequenced sample: PBMCs or T cells enriched from blood (not recorded which). This receptor was taken from a woman in her twenties or thirties who had recovered from COVID-19. This chain links TRBV30 with TRBJ2-1, with 9 bases that match TRBD2. The CDR3 DNA reads TGTGCCTGGAGTTCGACTAGCGGTTACAATGAGCAGTTCTTC. Translating gives CAWSSTSGYNEQFF.